A selection of T cell receptor beta chains follows, all from one sample in a study of glioma-infiltrating T cells after dendritic cell vaccination. Assay: immunoSEQ multiplex PCR; the TCRdb copy retains only in-frame clones and omits some. The sample lists under 130,000 clones, roughly 76% occurring once. The sequences come from blood, collected before dendritic cell vaccination. The receptors were sampled from a human donor with glioblastoma. CDR3s include the opening cysteine and the closing phenylalanine or tryptophan. Fields, in order: clone size, D gene, V gene, J gene, CDR3 protein, CDR3 DNA. The D gene is left open where the match is weak. Size tells how often a clone was seen (once, few, many) or the class of an expanded clone, and some rows leave it out.

abundance: many; d_gene: TRBD1; v_gene: TRBV19; j_gene: TRBJ1-1; CDR3aa: CASTPGREGTGYTEAFF; CDR3nt: TGTGCCAGTACCCCGGGCAGGGAGGGGACAGGGTACACTGAAGCTTTCTTT
abundance: .; d_gene: TRBD1; v_gene: TRBV4-3; j_gene: TRBJ1-2; CDR3aa: CASSRQLDRAYGYTF; CDR3nt: TGCGCCAGCAGCCGGCAGCTGGACAGGGCGTATGGCTACACCTTC
abundance: .; d_gene: TRBD2; v_gene: TRBV5-4; j_gene: TRBJ2-6; CDR3aa: CASSPLGAGADSGANVLTF; CDR3nt: TGTGCCAGCAGCCCCCTCGGAGCGGGGGCAGACTCTGGGGCCAACGTCCTGACTTTC
abundance: .; d_gene: .; v_gene: TRBV7-8; j_gene: TRBJ1-6; CDR3aa: CASSLRAGAGQYNSPLHF; CDR3nt: TGTGCCAGCAGCTTACGGGCCGGTGCGGGCCAATATAATTCACCCCTCCACTTT
abundance: .; d_gene: TRBD1; v_gene: TRBV6-5; j_gene: TRBJ2-7; CDR3aa: CASRQDRLSSYEQYF; CDR3nt: TGTGCCAGCAGACAGGACAGGCTGAGCTCCTACGAGCAGTACTTC
abundance: .; d_gene: TRBD2; v_gene: TRBV6-4; j_gene: TRBJ2-2; CDR3aa: CASSDSTSGTTGELFF; CDR3nt: TGTGCCAGCAGTGACTCGACTAGCGGGACCACCGGGGAGCTGTTTTTT
abundance: .; d_gene: TRBD2; v_gene: TRBV5-1; j_gene: TRBJ2-7; CDR3aa: CASSLEVAGGPGQYF; CDR3nt: TGCGCCAGCAGCTTGGAAGTGGCGGGGGGGCCGGGGCAGTACTTC
abundance: .; d_gene: .; v_gene: TRBV27; j_gene: TRBJ2-2; CDR3aa: CASCPTRAEANTGELFF; CDR3nt: TGTGCCAGCTGCCCTACCAGGGCAGAAGCGAACACCGGGGAGCTGTTTTTT
abundance: few; d_gene: .; v_gene: TRBV25-1; j_gene: TRBJ2-7; CDR3aa: CASSPNSYEQYF; CDR3nt: TGTGCCAGCAGTCCAAACTCCTACGAGCAGTACTTC
abundance: .; d_gene: TRBD1; v_gene: TRBV11-1; j_gene: TRBJ1-2; CDR3aa: CASSSGQGRVGYTF; CDR3nt: TGTGCCAGCAGCTCGGGACAGGGTCGGGTCGGCTACACCTTC
abundance: .; d_gene: .; v_gene: TRBV5-1; j_gene: TRBJ1-5; CDR3aa: CASSLNTGYNQPQHF; CDR3nt: TGCGCCAGCAGCTTGAACACAGGGTACAATCAGCCCCAGCATTTT
abundance: .; d_gene: .; v_gene: TRBV7-9; j_gene: TRBJ1-2; CDR3aa: CASSLVGENYGYTF; CDR3nt: TGTGCCAGCAGCTTAGTGGGAGAGAACTATGGCTACACCTTC
abundance: .; d_gene: .; v_gene: TRBV19; j_gene: TRBJ2-3; CDR3aa: CASSIGQDMGDTQYF; CDR3nt: TGTGCCAGTAGTATAGGACAGGATATGGGCGATACGCAGTATTTT
abundance: once; d_gene: TRBD2; v_gene: TRBV6-5; j_gene: TRBJ2-7; CDR3aa: CASQKQRGSYEQYF; CDR3nt: TGTGCCAGTCAAAAACAGCGGGGATCCTACGAGCAGTACTTC
abundance: .; d_gene: .; v_gene: TRBV30; j_gene: TRBJ1-3; CDR3aa: CAWSDGGGIANTIYF; CDR3nt: TGTGCCTGGAGCGACGGGGGGGGTATCGCAAACACCATATATTTT
abundance: .; d_gene: .; v_gene: TRBV7-8; j_gene: TRBJ2-7; CDR3aa: CASSLSGKSSYEQYF; CDR3nt: TGTGCCAGCAGCTTATCAGGCAAATCCTCCTACGAGCAGTACTTC
abundance: .; d_gene: .; v_gene: TRBV4-2; j_gene: TRBJ1-3; CDR3aa: CASSQDRGAIGGNTIYF; CDR3nt: TGTGCCAGCAGCCAAGATCGTGGGGCGATCGGGGGAAACACCATATATTTT
abundance: .; d_gene: TRBD1; v_gene: TRBV5-1; j_gene: TRBJ1-1; CDR3aa: CASSRTTGVFEAFF; CDR3nt: TGCGCCAGCAGCCGGACCACAGGGGTTTTTGAAGCTTTCTTT
abundance: .; d_gene: .; v_gene: TRBV2; j_gene: TRBJ1-3; CDR3aa: CASSEDARSVVRLGDTIYF; CDR3nt: TGTGCCAGCAGTGAAGACGCCAGGAGTGTAGTTCGTCTAGGGGACACCATATATTTT
abundance: .; d_gene: TRBD1; v_gene: TRBV7-2; j_gene: TRBJ2-7; CDR3aa: CASSPYGAGGDAYEQYF; CDR3nt: TGTGCCAGCAGCCCATACGGCGCAGGGGGTGACGCCTACGAGCAGTACTTC
abundance: .; d_gene: .; v_gene: TRBV6-1; j_gene: TRBJ1-1; CDR3aa: CASSLAGAHTEAFF; CDR3nt: TGTGCCAGCAGCCTTGCGGGGGCGCACACTGAAGCTTTCTTT
abundance: .; d_gene: .; v_gene: TRBV4-1; j_gene: TRBJ2-1; CDR3aa: CASSQDRNSYNEQFF; CDR3nt: TGCGCCAGCAGCCAAGACCGCAACAGTTACAATGAGCAGTTCTTC
abundance: few; d_gene: TRBD1; v_gene: TRBV30; j_gene: TRBJ1-1; CDR3aa: CAWSVGPWGRGPLNTEAFF; CDR3nt: TGTGCCTGGAGTGTGGGACCTTGGGGCAGGGGGCCCCTGAACACTGAAGCTTTCTTT
abundance: .; d_gene: TRBD2; v_gene: TRBV5-6; j_gene: TRBJ2-3; CDR3aa: CASSFITSGGTDTQYF; CDR3nt: TGTGCCAGCAGCTTCATCACTAGCGGGGGCACAGATACGCAGTATTTT
abundance: .; d_gene: TRBD1; v_gene: TRBV27; j_gene: TRBJ2-7; CDR3aa: CASSYSHRTGGDEQYF; CDR3nt: TGTGCCAGCAGTTACTCCCATAGGACAGGGGGCGACGAGCAGTACTTC
abundance: .; d_gene: TRBD2; v_gene: TRBV10-2; j_gene: TRBJ2-1; CDR3aa: CASSDSGLAGGGEQFF; CDR3nt: TGCGCCAGCAGTGATTCAGGACTAGCGGGGGGTGGTGAGCAGTTCTTC
abundance: .; d_gene: .; v_gene: TRBV7-6; j_gene: TRBJ1-1; CDR3aa: CASSLARDSTEAFF; CDR3nt: TGTGCCAGCAGCTTAGCCAGGGATAGCACTGAAGCTTTCTTT